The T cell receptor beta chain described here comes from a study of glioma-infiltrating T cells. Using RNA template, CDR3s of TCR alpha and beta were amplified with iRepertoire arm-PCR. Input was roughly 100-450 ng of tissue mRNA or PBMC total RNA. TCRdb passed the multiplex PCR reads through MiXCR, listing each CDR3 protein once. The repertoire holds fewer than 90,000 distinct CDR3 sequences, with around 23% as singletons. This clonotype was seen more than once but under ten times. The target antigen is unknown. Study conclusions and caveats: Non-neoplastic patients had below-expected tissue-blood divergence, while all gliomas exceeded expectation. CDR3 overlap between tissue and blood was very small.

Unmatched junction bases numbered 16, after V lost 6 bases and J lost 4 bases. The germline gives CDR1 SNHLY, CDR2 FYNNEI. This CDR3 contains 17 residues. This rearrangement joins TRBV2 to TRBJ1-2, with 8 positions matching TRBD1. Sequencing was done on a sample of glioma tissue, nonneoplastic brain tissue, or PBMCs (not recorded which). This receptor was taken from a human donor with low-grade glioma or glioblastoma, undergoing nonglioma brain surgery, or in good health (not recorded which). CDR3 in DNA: TGTGCCAGCAGCTCCGAGGGACAGGCAAAAGCGGGCTATGGCTACACCTTC. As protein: CASSSEGQAKAGYGYTF.